Given below is one T cell receptor (beta chain) in context. Antigen specificity is unknown. TCRdb keeps only in-frame clones here, not all; method: immunoSEQ multiplex PCR. The table records about 150,000 clones, 85% to 95% of them present only once. CDR3 length: 18 amino acids. Germline V CDR1 and CDR2: SGHTA, FQGNSA. J was trimmed by 4 bases and V by 1 base; bases with no gene match: 12. This sample stems from a study of OX40 agonist ivuxolimab in advanced cancers. Across the whole study: While on treatment, patients had intravenous ivuxolimab at 0.01 to 10 mg/kg every 2 weeks. Study-wide results and caveats: Nonresponders included some who also had low normalized T-cell clonal expansion. CD4+ and CD8+ blood T cells expanded clonally by week 6 at 0.1 to 3.0 mg/kg.

The origin of this receptor is an adult with an advanced solid tumor such as melanoma, head and neck, liver or kidney cancer. The chain combines TRBV7-2 with TRBJ2-1, with 8 bases lining up with TRBD1. Sample: CD4+ or CD8+ T cells sorted from blood, taken in a trial of the OX40 agonist ivuxolimab. CDR3 protein: CASSLDTPGQVRYNEQFF. DNA of the CDR3: TGTGCCAGCAGCTTAGATACTCCGGGACAGGTCAGATACAATGAGCAGTTCTTC.